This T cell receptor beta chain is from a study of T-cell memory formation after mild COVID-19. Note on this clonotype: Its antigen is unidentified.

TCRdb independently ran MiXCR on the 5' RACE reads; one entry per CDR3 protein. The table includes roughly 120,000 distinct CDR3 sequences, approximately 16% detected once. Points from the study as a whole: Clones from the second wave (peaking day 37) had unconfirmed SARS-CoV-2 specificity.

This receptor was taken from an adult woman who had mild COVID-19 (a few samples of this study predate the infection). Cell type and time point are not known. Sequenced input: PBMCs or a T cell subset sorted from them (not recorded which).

Written as DNA, the CDR3 is TGTGCCAGTGGAACCGGGACAGGGCTCTACGAGCAGTACTTC. Residues: CASGTGTGLYEQYF. V usage is TRBV12-3 or TRBV12-4 and J usage is TRBJ2-7, with 9 bases that match TRBD1. There are 14 residues in the CDR3. The ends lost 9 bases at V and 3 bases at J; junction bases unmatched: 9.